Listed below are T cell receptor beta chains from one sample, sequenced in a study of long-term antiretroviral therapy in people with HIV. Sequencing used immunoSEQ multiplex PCR; TCRdb keeps in-frame clones, though not all of them. The sample lists some 48,000 clones, about 88% seen once, with more than 2.5% in the top ten. Sequenced here: unsorted PBMCs, sampled 0.8 years after starting antiretroviral therapy. The receptor source for this set is a young woman with HIV. Each CDR3 is given with its conserved first and last residue. The order of the fields is D gene, V gene, clone size, J gene, CDR3 DNA, CDR3 protein. D genes are given only for firm matches. Clone size is shown for a subset of rows, as once, few, many or a class of expanded clone.

-	TRBV11-2	-	TRBJ1-1	TGTGCCAGCAGCCGGGAAGGGTACACTGAAGCTTTCTTT	CASSREGYTEAFF
-	TRBV6-6	-	TRBJ2-2	TGTGCCAGCAGTCCGGATGTGGGTCCCGGGGAGCTGTTTTTT	CASSPDVGPGELFF
TRBD2	TRBV9	-	TRBJ2-5	TGTGCCAGCAGCGTAGTTAGCGGGAGACAAGAGACCCAGTACTTC	CASSVVSGRQETQYF
TRBD2	TRBV5-1	-	TRBJ2-1	TGCGCCAGCAGCTCCCCAGGGACTAGCAGATACAATGAGCAGTTCTTC	CASSSPGTSRYNEQFF
-	TRBV28	-	TRBJ2-2	TGTGCCAGCAGTTTACTTGGGGCCCTGACCGGGGAGCTGTTTTTT	CASSLLGALTGELFF
-	TRBV7-6	-	TRBJ2-7	TGTGCCAGCAGCTTAGAGGGCACAACCTCCTACGAGCAGTACTTC	CASSLEGTTSYEQYF
-	TRBV29-1	-	TRBJ2-4	TGCAGCGTCCGGGGCTTGGGTACAAACATTCAGTACTTC	CSVRGLGTNIQYF
-	TRBV11-1	-	TRBJ2-1	TGTGCCAGCAGGATTAACTCCTACAATGAGCAGTTCTTC	CASRINSYNEQFF
-	TRBV7-8	-	TRBJ2-2	TGTGCCAGCAGCTTACGTAAGAACACCGGGGAGCTGTTTTTT	CASSLRKNTGELFF
-	TRBV27	-	TRBJ2-7	TGTGCCAGCAGCCCCGGAGGGTTTGGGCAGTCCGTCGAGCAGTACTTC	CASSPGGFGQSVEQYF
TRBD1	TRBV7-2	-	TRBJ1-2	TGTGCCAGCAGCTTAGGGGGGACAGGGGTGGAAGGCTACACCTTC	CASSLGGTGVEGYTF
-	TRBV28	-	TRBJ2-7	TGTGCCAGCAGCCCAGGGGCCTACGAGCAGTACTTC	CASSPGAYEQYF
-	TRBV19	once	TRBJ2-5	TGTGCCAGTAGTATAGGGGTTGCTGAGACCCAGTACTTC	CASSIGVAETQYF
TRBD2	TRBV27	-	TRBJ2-1	TGTGCCAGCAGAGGACTAGCGGGAGTGATAGAGCAGTTCTTC	CASRGLAGVIEQFF
TRBD1	TRBV19	once	TRBJ1-1	TGTGCCAGTCGCCATCTTGACAGGGGGAACACTGAAGCTTTCTTT	CASRHLDRGNTEAFF
TRBD1	TRBV6-1	few	TRBJ2-1	TGTGCCAGCAGTGAAGCCCCAGGACAGGGGTACAATGAGCAGTTCTTC	CASSEAPGQGYNEQFF
-	TRBV7-9	-	TRBJ2-7	TGTGCCAGCAGCTTAGTTACGGGGCCTTACGAGCAGTACTTC	CASSLVTGPYEQYF
-	TRBV18	-	TRBJ1-1	TGTGCCAGCTCACCCAACCAGGGAAAAGCTTTCTTT	CASSPNQGKAFF
-	TRBV11-1	once	TRBJ2-2	TGTGCCAGCAGCCTGGGGACTCCTTCGGAGCTGTTTTTT	CASSLGTPSELFF
TRBD2	TRBV6-1	-	TRBJ2-3	TGTGCCAGCAGTGCCGGACTAGCGGGAGTAGATACGCAGTATTTT	CASSAGLAGVDTQYF
TRBD2	TRBV27	-	TRBJ2-7	TGTGCCAGCAGTCCTAGCGGGAGTAACTACGAGCAGTACTTC	CASSPSGSNYEQYF
TRBD2	TRBV18	-	TRBJ2-1	TGTGCCAGCTCACAGGGACTAGCGGGAGTAGTTGAGCAGTTCTTC	CASSQGLAGVVEQFF
-	TRBV5-5	-	TRBJ2-7	TGTGCCAGCAGCGAGGGACCCTTCTACGAGCAGTACTTC	CASSEGPFYEQYF
TRBD1	TRBV7-8	-	TRBJ1-2	TGTGCCAGCAGCTTAGCCGGGACAGCATTCTATGGCTACACCTTC	CASSLAGTAFYGYTF
-	TRBV7-8	once	TRBJ2-5	TGTGCCAGCAGCTTGAGCGGCTGGGAGACCCAGTACTTC	CASSLSGWETQYF
TRBD2	TRBV9	-	TRBJ2-2	TGTGCCAGCAGCGTAGTACAAAGCGGGAGTAACACCGGGGAGCTGTTTTTT	CASSVVQSGSNTGELFF
-	TRBV25-1	-	TRBJ1-1	TGTGCCAGCAGTGAAGGGGCGAGGAGGGCGACGGCCACTGAAGCTTTCTTT	CASSEGARRATATEAFF
TRBD1	TRBV27	-	TRBJ2-7	TGTGCCAGCAGGAGACGACAGGGTCTACGCTACGAGCAGTACTTC	CASRRRQGLRYEQYF
-	TRBV27	-	TRBJ1-1	TGTGCCAGCAGTTTAAGAATCGGGGGGGCTAAAGGCGTGTACACTGAAGCTTTCTTT	CASSLRIGGAKGVYTEAFF
TRBD1	TRBV29-1	-	TRBJ2-1	TGCAGCGTTGCTCTGACAGGGGCAAATGAGCAGTTCTTC	CSVALTGANEQFF
-	TRBV25-1	-	TRBJ2-1	TGTGCCAGCAGTATAGGTAGTTCCTACAATGAGCAGTTCTTC	CASSIGSSYNEQFF
-	TRBV6-5	few	TRBJ1-4	TGTGCCAGCAGTTACTCACGGGGGAGAAATGAAAAACTGTTTTTT	CASSYSRGRNEKLFF
TRBD1	TRBV14	-	TRBJ2-2	TGTGCCAGCAGCCAAGATCCCCCCGACCCAGCCCCAGGGGGAGAGCTGTTTTTT	CASSQDPPDPAPGGELFF
-	TRBV27	-	TRBJ1-4	TGTGCCAGCAGTCCGCAGGGGCAGTTAAATCTTGAACTTGAAAAACTGTTTTTT	CASSPQGQLNLELEKLFF
-	TRBV6-6	once	TRBJ1-4	TGTGCCAGCAGTTACCGGTCTTATAATGAAAAACTGTTTTTT	CASSYRSYNEKLFF
-	TRBV7-2	-	TRBJ2-6	TGTGCCAGCAGCTTAGGGGGAACTGGGGCCAACGTCCTGACTTTC	CASSLGGTGANVLTF
-	TRBV7-3	-	TRBJ2-3	TGTGCCAGCAGCTTAACGACCTACCCAGATACGCAGTATTTT	CASSLTTYPDTQYF
-	TRBV4-2	-	TRBJ2-7	TGTGCCAGCAGCCAACGATACGACAGCTACGAGCAGTACTTC	CASSQRYDSYEQYF
-	TRBV7-8	-	TRBJ1-1	TGTGCCAGCAGCTACCGGGGCCGGCGGACTGAAGCTTTCTTT	CASSYRGRRTEAFF
TRBD1	TRBV6-5	-	TRBJ2-5	TGTGCCAGCAGTCCAACACAGGGGATAGGGGAGACCCAGTACTTC	CASSPTQGIGETQYF
TRBD1	TRBV6-5	few	TRBJ1-2	TGTGCCAGCAGTTACTTGGGAGGGGGCGGGGGCTACACCTTC	CASSYLGGGGGYTF
-	TRBV9	once	TRBJ2-2	TGTGCCAGCAGCCTTAGTGGGGAATCGAACACCGGGGAGCTGTTTTTT	CASSLSGESNTGELFF
-	TRBV19	few	TRBJ2-1	TGTGCCAGTAGTATCGCGGGCACCCGAGGGGATGAGCAGTTCTTC	CASSIAGTRGDEQFF
-	TRBV4-3	-	TRBJ2-5	TGCGCCAGCAGCCAAGAGGTAGGGGCACCTTACCAAGAGACCCAGTACTTC	CASSQEVGAPYQETQYF
TRBD2	TRBV6-4	-	TRBJ2-3	TGTGCCAGCAGTGACTCAACTAGCGGGGGTCATACGCAGTATTTT	CASSDSTSGGHTQYF
TRBD1	TRBV18	-	TRBJ1-2	TGTGCCAGCTCAACAATTCCGGGACAGGGTTTATCTGGCTACACCTTC	CASSTIPGQGLSGYTF
-	TRBV15	-	TRBJ1-3	TGTGCCACCAGCCTCCGCTTGGGGGAATCTGGAAACACCATATATTTT	CATSLRLGESGNTIYF
-	TRBV5-4	-	TRBJ2-1	TGTGCCAGCAGCTTCTACTCCTACAATGAGCAGTTCTTC	CASSFYSYNEQFF
-	TRBV21-1	few	TRBJ2-5	TGTGCCAGCAGCAATCCCCAGCTAGCGGGGGCGTACCAAGAGACCCAGTACTTC	CASSNPQLAGAYQETQYF
-	TRBV7-2	-	TRBJ1-2	TGTGCCAGCAGCTTGGATACAGGGTTCTATGGCTACACCTTC	CASSLDTGFYGYTF
-	TRBV28	-	TRBJ2-1	TGTGCCAGCCGGCCAGCCCTATCCTACAATGAGCAGTTCTTC	CASRPALSYNEQFF
TRBD1	TRBV18	once	TRBJ2-2	TGTGCCAGCTCCTCGACAGGGGAGAACACCGGGGAGCTGTTTTTT	CASSSTGENTGELFF
-	TRBV7-9	few	TRBJ2-7	TGTGCCAGCAGCTTAAGCACACCCCGTCTGGGGGAGCAGTACTTC	CASSLSTPRLGEQYF
-	TRBV28	few	TRBJ2-3	TGTGCCAGCCTAGTAGGAGGGACCACAGATACGCAGTATTTT	CASLVGGTTDTQYF